The entry below describes one T cell receptor (beta chain). The target of this receptor is not known. Base quality data are lacking; no much larger clone is found one base away. The record originates from a study of blood T cell repertoires in COVID-19 (dated by TCRdb to the early 2020s). At the level of the whole study: The collaborator samples originated in the United States, Italy and Spain and spanned the acute and convalescent phases of COVID-19. Samples were obtained from the ongoing ImmuneRACE study (first 160 participants) and from over 1,000 subjects provided by 6 global collaborators. The repertoires were released in a freely available public database meant as a resource for research on the immune response to SARS-CoV-2. Where HLA class I and class II types were available, the types were taken from metadata supplied by the sample provider, not from assay-based typing. The prospective study material was composed of cDNA or gDNA derived from T cells, B-cell-depleted T cells, or PBMCs. Nearly every sample came with metadata listing a de-identified subject ID, COVID-19 status, age in years and sex. Subjects who had been exposed to COVID-19, were actively infected with it, or had recovered from it provided the deeply sampled blood TCRbeta repertoires that made up the dataset. The investigation overall reported the following: The quantity of clinical and demographic metadata differed by source and by participant and was supplied without curation.

Collaborating institutions collected whole blood in K2EDTA tubes following their own protocols. For TCRbeta analysis, collaborators shipped samples in one of three forms: frozen whole blood, isolated PBMCs, or DNA extracted from either of those sample types. TCRbeta CDR3 regions were amplified from genomic DNA by means of the immunoSEQ Assay, a bias-controlled multiplex PCR. From the authors' description of their analysis: The number of nucleated cells in each sample was estimated by amplification of reference gene primers within the assay. To quantify the absolute abundance of each unique TCRbeta CDR3 rearrangement, sequence reads were collapsed and filtered. For each sample, productive Simpson clonality was calculated as the square root of Simpson's diversity index over productive rearrangements. TCRdb limited this immuneACCESS table to in-frame rearrangements with V and J called. A share of clones is missing; checked studies link under half to unresolved V genes, and the rest is unexplained. V and J calls and clone size are copied from that table; D and trimming were computed from the DNA. The sample data list 95,000 to 100,000 clones, and 65% to 90% of these were observed just once. 1.7% of the sample rests with the top ten.

The germline V end is reduced by 2 bases and the J end by 4 bases; junction bases left unmatched: 4. Reading from cysteine to phenylalanine, the CDR3 counts 16 amino acids. Just CDR3 DNA is preserved here, 48 bases in frame from base 1. Sequences SGHTA (CDR1) and FQGNSA (CDR2) are obtained from the germline V gene. The receptor was isolated from a man older than 75 with acute or convalescent COVID-19. The V and J segments used are TRBV7-2 and TRBJ2-2, and 10 junctional nucleotides match TRBD1. The sample taken for sequencing was peripheral blood. For the CDR3, the sequence is CASSLQGTGATGELFF. The DNA sequence follows: TGTGCCAGCAGCTTACAGGGGACAGGGGCCACCGGGGAGCTGTTTTTT.